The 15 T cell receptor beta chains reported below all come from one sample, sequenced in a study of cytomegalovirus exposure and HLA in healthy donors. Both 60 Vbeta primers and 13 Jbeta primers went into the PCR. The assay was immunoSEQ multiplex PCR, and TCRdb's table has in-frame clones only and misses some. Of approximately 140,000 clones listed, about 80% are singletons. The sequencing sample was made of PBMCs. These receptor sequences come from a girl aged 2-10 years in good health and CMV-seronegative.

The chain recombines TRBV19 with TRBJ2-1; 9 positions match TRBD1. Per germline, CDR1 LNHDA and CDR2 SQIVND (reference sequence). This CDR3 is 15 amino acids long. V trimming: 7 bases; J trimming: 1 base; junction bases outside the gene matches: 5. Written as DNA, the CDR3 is TGTGCCAGTACCCCGGACAGGGGTTCCTACAATGAGCAGTTCTTC. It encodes CASTPDRGSYNEQFF.

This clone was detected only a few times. The CDR3 spells CASRRTGGNYTF. CDR3 sequence (DNA): TGTGCCAGCAGGAGGACAGGAGGGAACTACACCTTC. The chain uses TRBV27 and TRBJ1-2; 7 bases agree with TRBD1. Looked up from germline, CDR1 is MNHEY and CDR2 is SMNVEV (reference sequence). This CDR3 is built from 12 residues. J was trimmed by 10 bases and V by 6 bases; bases with no gene match: 8.

CDR3 coding DNA: TGTGCCAGCAGGGCGACAGGGGGCCTTGAGCAGTTCTTC. Amino acids: CASRATGGLEQFF. The chain couples TRBV6-5 to TRBJ2-1; 10 bases are shared with TRBD1. Trimming cost V 6 bases and J 9 bases; bases outside gene matches: 5. This CDR3 is built from 13 residues. Germline lookup yields CDR1 MNHEY and CDR2 SVGAGI.

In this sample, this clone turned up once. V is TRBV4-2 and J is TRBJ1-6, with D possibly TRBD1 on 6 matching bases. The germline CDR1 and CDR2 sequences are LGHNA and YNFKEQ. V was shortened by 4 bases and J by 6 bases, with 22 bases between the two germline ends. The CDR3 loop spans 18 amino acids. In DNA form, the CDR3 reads TGTGCCAGCAGCCGAAACTTCGGCCCAGGGGATAGTAATTCACCCCTCCACTTT. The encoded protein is CASSRNFGPGDSNSPLHF.

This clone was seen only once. CDR3 sequence reads: CASSRLGEGSYEQYF. CDR3 nucleotides: TGTGCCAGCAGCCGTTTGGGAGAGGGTTCCTACGAGCAGTACTTC. This rearrangement joins TRBV27 to TRBJ2-7, with D possibly being TRBD2 (5 bases). The V gene lost 6 bases and the J gene lost 1 base, with 16 bases spanning the gap. The germline CDR1 and CDR2 sequences are MNHEY and SMNVEV (reference sequence). The CDR3 totals 15 residues.

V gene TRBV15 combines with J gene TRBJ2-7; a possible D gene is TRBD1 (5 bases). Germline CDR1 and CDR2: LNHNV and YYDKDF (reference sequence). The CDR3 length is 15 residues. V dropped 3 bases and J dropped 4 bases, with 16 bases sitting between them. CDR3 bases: TGTGCCACCAGCAGTGGTCAGGGTCCTTCGTACGAGCAGTACTTC. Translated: CATSSGQGPSYEQYF.

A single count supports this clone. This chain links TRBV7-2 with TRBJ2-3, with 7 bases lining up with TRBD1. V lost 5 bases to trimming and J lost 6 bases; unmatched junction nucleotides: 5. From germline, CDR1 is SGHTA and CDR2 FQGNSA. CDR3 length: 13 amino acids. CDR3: CASSDDRVDTQYF. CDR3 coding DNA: TGTGCCAGCAGCGACGACAGGGTGGATACGCAGTATTTT.

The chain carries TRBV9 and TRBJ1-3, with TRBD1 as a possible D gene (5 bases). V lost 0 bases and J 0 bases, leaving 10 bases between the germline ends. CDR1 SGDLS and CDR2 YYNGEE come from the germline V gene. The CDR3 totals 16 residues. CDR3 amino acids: CASSVDDRSSGNTIYF. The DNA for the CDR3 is TGTGCCAGCAGCGTAGACGACAGAAGCTCTGGAAACACCATATATTTT. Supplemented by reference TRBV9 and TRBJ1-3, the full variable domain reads DSGVTQTPKHLITATGQRVTLRCSPRSGDLSVYWYQQSLDQGLQFLIQYYNGEERAKGNILERFSAQQFPDLHSELNLSSLELGDSALYFCASSVDDRSSGNTIYFGEGSWLTVV.

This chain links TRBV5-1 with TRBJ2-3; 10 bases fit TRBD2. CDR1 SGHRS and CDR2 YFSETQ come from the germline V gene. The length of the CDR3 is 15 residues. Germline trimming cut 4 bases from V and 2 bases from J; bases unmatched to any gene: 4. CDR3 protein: CASSATSGLTDTQYF. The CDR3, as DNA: TGCGCCAGCAGCGCGACTAGCGGGCTCACAGATACGCAGTATTTT.

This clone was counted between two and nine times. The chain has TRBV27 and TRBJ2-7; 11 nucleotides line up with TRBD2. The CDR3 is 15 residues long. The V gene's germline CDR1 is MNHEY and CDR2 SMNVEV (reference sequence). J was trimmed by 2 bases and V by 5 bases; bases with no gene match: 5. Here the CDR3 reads CASSKMGLAAYEQYF. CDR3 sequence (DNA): TGTGCCAGCAGTAAAATGGGACTAGCGGCCTACGAGCAGTACTTC.

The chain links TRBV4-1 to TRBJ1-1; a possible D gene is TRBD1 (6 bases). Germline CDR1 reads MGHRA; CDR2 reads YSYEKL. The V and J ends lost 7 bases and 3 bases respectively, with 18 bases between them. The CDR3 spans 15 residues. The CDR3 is CASTRRTTGYTEAFF. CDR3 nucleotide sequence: TGCGCCAGCACACGTCGTACGACAGGATACACTGAAGCTTTCTTT.

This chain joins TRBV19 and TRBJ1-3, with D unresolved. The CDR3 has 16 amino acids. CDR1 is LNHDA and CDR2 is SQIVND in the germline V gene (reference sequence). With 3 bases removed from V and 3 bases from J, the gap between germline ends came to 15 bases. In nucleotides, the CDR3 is TGTGCCAGTAGTATTGGGATTCCAGGAGGTGGAAACACCATATATTTT. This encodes CASSIGIPGGGNTIYF.

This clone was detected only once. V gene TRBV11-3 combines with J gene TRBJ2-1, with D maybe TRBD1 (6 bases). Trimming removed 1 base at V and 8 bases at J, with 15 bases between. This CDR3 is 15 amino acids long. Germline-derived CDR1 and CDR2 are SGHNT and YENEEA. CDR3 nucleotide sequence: TGTGCCAGCAGCTTAGGGGTACAGGGAATAGATGAGCAGTTCTTC. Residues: CASSLGVQGIDEQFF.

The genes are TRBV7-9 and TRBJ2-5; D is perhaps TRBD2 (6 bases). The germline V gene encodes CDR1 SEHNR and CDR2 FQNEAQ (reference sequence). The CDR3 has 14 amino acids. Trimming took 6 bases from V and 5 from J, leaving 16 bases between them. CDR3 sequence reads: CASSPGLPGETQYF. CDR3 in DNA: TGTGCCAGCAGTCCGGGACTTCCAGGGGAGACCCAGTACTTC.

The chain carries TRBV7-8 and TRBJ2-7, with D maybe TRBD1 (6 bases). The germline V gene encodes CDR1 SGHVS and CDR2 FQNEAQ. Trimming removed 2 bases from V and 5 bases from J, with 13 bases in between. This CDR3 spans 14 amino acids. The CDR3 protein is CASSLPSGVDEQYF. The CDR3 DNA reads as TGTGCCAGCAGCTTACCGTCAGGGGTCGACGAGCAGTACTTC.